This TCR beta chain was obtained from a study of T cells after yellow fever vaccination. Production of TCR cDNA was by 5'RACE template switching, which also added a universal primer site and UMIs. In TCRdb, the 5' RACE reads were re-called with MiXCR into one record per CDR3 protein. The profile shows 450,000 to 550,000 distinct CDR3 sequences, just over 20% of them singletons. Trimming removed 0 bases from V and 4 bases from J, with 8 bases in between. Germline CDR1 and CDR2: SQVTM and ANQGSEA. The CDR3 is 13 amino acids. This clonotype was counted many times. The sequence came from a man aged 18 to 35 who received the YFV17D yellow fever vaccine. The sequencing here drew on PBMCs, taken roughly 20 days after the first yellow fever vaccination. The J gene is TRBJ2-3, the V gene TRBV29-1, with D possibly being TRBD1 (6 bases). The CDR3 DNA follows: TGCAGCGTTGAAGAAGGGACACCAGATACGCAGTATTTT. Amino acid sequence: CSVEEGTPDTQYF.